Below, 28 T cell receptor beta chains from the same sample are listed, as sequenced in a study of CD8 T cells in Susac syndrome. Random hexamers were used to reverse transcribe the RNA input (roughly 0.5 to 1 ug). TCRdb ran MiXCR on the immunoSEQ multiplex PCR reads and lists one entry per CDR3 protein. This table holds about 140,000 distinct CDR3 sequences, 94% found once. Material: CD8+ T cells from PBMCs. These receptors all stem from a human donor in good health.

The chain employs TRBV30 and TRBJ2-5; D remains ambiguous. The CDR3 is 13 residues long. The germline V gene has CDR1 GTSNPN and CDR2 SVGIG (reference sequence). V was clipped by 2 bases and J by 7 bases, with 14 bases between them. The CDR3 reads CAWSSIVGGTQYF. The CDR3 region has the DNA TGTGCCTGGAGTAGTATAGTTGGTGGGACCCAGTACTTC.

The rearrangement joins TRBV2 to TRBJ2-7, with a possible D match to TRBD1 (5 bases). Germline V lookup: CDR1 SNHLY, CDR2 FYNNEI. This CDR3 has 11 residues. Trimming pared 7 bases from V and 2 bases from J, leaving 6 bases between. CDR3: CASTGPYEQYF. CDR3 DNA: TGTGCCAGCACAGGGCCCTACGAGCAGTACTTC.

This clonotype showed up just once. This rearrangement joins TRBV7-9 to TRBJ1-1, with unresolved D. Germline V CDR1 and CDR2: SEHNR, FQNEAQ (reference sequence). Trimming stripped 1 base from V and 11 bases from J, with 8 bases between. The CDR3 spans 11 residues. CDR3 DNA: TGTGCCAGCAGCTTAGACAGAAGGGCTTTCTTT. Amino acid sequence: CASSLDRRAFF.

This rearrangement joins TRBV20-1 to TRBJ2-7, with D possibly being TRBD1 (6 bases). Trimming removed 0 bases at V and 3 bases at J, with 15 bases between. Per the germline V gene, CDR1 is DFQATT and CDR2 is SNEGSKA (reference sequence). The CDR3 extends over 15 amino acids. This CDR3 is CSARDEGVWLYEQYF. The CDR3, as DNA: TGCAGTGCTAGAGATGAGGGGGTGTGGCTCTACGAGCAGTACTTC.

The rearrangement joins TRBV27 to TRBJ2-1, with 8 bases lining up with TRBD1. After removal of 4 bases from V and 2 bases from J, the junction contained 4 bases not matched to a gene. Germline CDR1 reads MNHEY; CDR2 reads SMNVEV (reference sequence). This CDR3 comprises 15 residues. This CDR3 reads CASSYAGQAYNEQFF. CDR3 coding DNA: TGTGCCAGCAGTTATGCGGGACAGGCCTACAATGAGCAGTTCTTC.

The chain couples TRBV27 to TRBJ2-5; no reliable D call. With 4 bases removed from V and 9 bases from J, the gap between germline ends came to 9 bases. The CDR3 spans 11 residues. CDR1 is MNHEY, CDR2 SMNVEV, per germline (reference sequence). The CDR3 here is CASSSKVAQYF. The CDR3 DNA follows: TGTGCCAGCAGTTCCAAAGTTGCCCAGTACTTC.

The chain links TRBV6-2 or TRBV6-3 to TRBJ2-5, with D perhaps matching TRBD2 (6 bases). The V end was cut by 6 bases, the J end by 1 base, with 9 bases between. This CDR3 has 13 amino acids. CDR1 and CDR2 from the germline V gene are MNHEY and SVGEGT. The CDR3 coding sequence is TGTGCCAGCAGACGGAGGGTCCAAGAGACCCAGTACTTC. The encoded protein is CASRRRVQETQYF.

Written as DNA, the CDR3 is TGTGCCAGCAGTTTCTCCGGGGGATCCGAGCAGTACTTC. Translation gives CASSFSGGSEQYF. The chain combines TRBV7-6 with TRBJ2-7; D is perhaps TRBD2 (6 bases). Trimming removed 6 bases at V and 6 bases at J, with 15 bases between. Germline-derived CDR1 and CDR2 are SGHVS and FNYEAQ. This CDR3 is built from 13 residues.

J is TRBJ2-1 and V is TRBV13, with D possibly being TRBD2 (6 bases). CDR1 PRHDT and CDR2 FYEKMQ come from the germline V gene (reference sequence). Between the trimmed V and J ends, which lost 5 bases and 5 bases, there was a span of 13 bases. The CDR3 contains 14 residues. The CDR3 region is CASSPPPGDNEQFF. CDR3 coding DNA: TGTGCCAGCAGCCCCCCGCCGGGAGACAATGAGCAGTTCTTC. Variable domain in full (rest from reference TRBV13 and TRBJ2-1): AAGVIQSPRHLIKEKRETATLKCYPIPRHDTVYWYQQGPGQDPQFLISFYEKMQSDKGSIPDRFSAQQFSDYHSELNMSSLELGDSALYFCASSPPPGDNEQFFGPGTRLTVL.

The J gene is TRBJ2-3, the V gene TRBV30, with TRBD2 identical over 8 bases. The V and J ends lost 1 base and 5 bases, in that order; junction bases with no gene match: 17. The CDR3 has 18 residues. CDR1 is GTSNPN, CDR2 SVGIG, per germline (reference sequence). CDR3 coding DNA: TGTGCCTGGAGTGGGGACTCCCTAACGGGAGGGCCGATAGATACGCAGTATTTT. Protein: CAWSGDSLTGGPIDTQYF.

The chain joins TRBV7-9 to TRBJ2-1; D is unresolved. The ends were cut back, 4 bases at V and 12 bases at J, with 13 bases in the middle. CDR1 and CDR2 from the germline V gene are SEHNR and FQNEAQ (reference sequence). This CDR3 has 12 residues. In DNA, the CDR3 is TGTGCCAGCAGCTGGTGGGAAGGGTCGCAGTTCTTC. It translates to CASSWWEGSQFF.

V is TRBV27 and J is TRBJ2-6, with D possibly TRBD1 on 5 matching bases. The CDR3 covers 17 residues. Germline CDR1 and CDR2: MNHEY and SMNVEV (reference sequence). Trimming stripped 0 bases from V and 0 bases from J, with 9 bases between. CDR3 DNA sequence: TGTGCCAGCAGTTTATCAAGGGGTCTCTCTGGGGCCAACGTCCTGACTTTC. Its protein product is CASSLSRGLSGANVLTF.

The CDR3 loop reads CASSPTVIGFEQFF. Written as DNA, the CDR3 is TGTGCCAGCAGCCCTACCGTCATTGGGTTTGAGCAGTTCTTC. V usage is TRBV7-8 and J usage is TRBJ2-1; the D is unclear. Trimming left V 5 bases short and J 9 bases short, with 17 bases between. Germline assignment: CDR1 SGHVS and CDR2 FQNEAQ. The CDR3 spans 14 residues.

The chain links TRBV5-6 to TRBJ2-1, with 7 bases lining up with TRBD2. Germline CDR1 is SGHDT and CDR2 is YYEEEE. There are 13 residues in the CDR3. With 7 bases clipped from V and 7 bases from J, the junction kept 8 bases outside the gene matches. CDR3 amino acids: CASGTPSGNEQFF. In DNA form, the CDR3 reads TGTGCCAGCGGGACGCCTAGCGGAAATGAGCAGTTCTTC.

This rearrangement joins TRBV7-3 to TRBJ2-1; D is unclear. Germline values: CDR1 SGHTA, CDR2 FQGTGA. The CDR3 length is 12 residues. Deletions cut 5 bases from V and 9 bases from J, with 11 bases between. CDR3 in DNA: TGTGCCAGCAGCCCCAGCGTCGCTGAGCAGTTCTTC. The encoded protein is CASSPSVAEQFF.

The V call is TRBV6-2 or TRBV6-3, the J call TRBJ2-7; D ambiguous. The germline CDR1 and CDR2 sequences are MNHEY and SVGEGT. Trimming took 2 bases from V and 3 from J, leaving 11 bases between them. This CDR3 has 14 residues. The CDR3 nucleotides read TGTGCCAGCAGTTACGAATATCAAGGCTACGAGCAGTACTTC. Residues: CASSYEYQGYEQYF.

The chain combines TRBV13 with TRBJ2-1; D assignment may be TRBD1 or TRBD2 (6 bases each). The CDR3 loop spans 11 amino acids. V lost 7 bases and J 10 bases, leaving 11 bases between the germline ends. From germline, CDR1 is PRHDT and CDR2 FYEKMQ (reference sequence). The CDR3 region is CASKGGGEQFF. DNA of the CDR3: TGTGCCAGCAAGGGGGGAGGCGAGCAGTTCTTC.

V is TRBV4-1 and J is TRBJ2-1; 10 bases agree with TRBD2. V lost 1 base and J lost 4; bases outside the gene matches: 4. Germline CDR1 MGHRA, CDR2 YSYEKL. The CDR3 consists of 16 residues. CDR3 sequence reads: CASSQVTSGYYNEQFF. The CDR3 coding sequence is TGCGCCAGCAGCCAAGTGACTAGCGGGTATTACAATGAGCAGTTCTTC.

Only one count was recorded for this clonotype. The chain recombines TRBV21-1 with TRBJ2-2; whether TRBD1, the table's D call, matches the DNA was not checked. TRBV21-1 is a listed pseudogene. The CDR3 has 18 residues. The CDR3 DNA is TGTGCCAGCAGCAAGGTTCGGGGGACGAACAGGAACACCGGGGAGCTGTTTTTT. The encoded protein is CASSKVRGTNRNTGELFF.

CDR3 region: CASSYTGVGEQYF. CDR3 nucleotides: TGCGCCAGCAGCTACACAGGGGTGGGCGAGCAGTACTTC. V gene TRBV5-1 combines with J gene TRBJ2-7; 7 bases fit TRBD1. The germline V gene has CDR1 SGHRS and CDR2 YFSETQ. V gave up 3 bases and J gave up 6 bases; unmatched junction bases: 6. This CDR3 contains 13 residues.

This clonotype is a singleton in its sample. The chain uses TRBV20-1 and TRBJ2-7, with D possibly being TRBD2 (5 bases). The ends were cut back, 6 bases at V and 2 bases at J, with 17 bases in the middle. Germline loops: CDR1 DFQATT, CDR2 SNEGSKA (reference sequence). The CDR3 loop spans 14 amino acids. The CDR3 DNA sequence: TGCAGTGCCCCCTGGACTGAGGGCCCCTACGAGCAGTACTTC. Its translation: CSAPWTEGPYEQYF.

The chain carries TRBV28 and TRBJ2-3; 8 bases are a match to TRBD1. The germline V gene has CDR1 MDHEN and CDR2 SYDVKM. The CDR3 is 15 residues long. The V gene end was trimmed by 4 bases and the J gene end by 8 bases; junction bases not matched to a gene: 11. This chain's CDR3 is CASSWRGQVAGTQYF. The CDR3 DNA reads TGTGCCAGCAGTTGGAGGGGACAGGTCGCGGGTACGCAGTATTTT.

This chain joins TRBV7-8 and TRBJ2-7, with a weak D call TRBD2 (6 bases). Looked up from germline, CDR1 is SGHVS and CDR2 is FQNEAQ. CDR3 length: 10 residues. This CDR3 is CASSLGLEMV. CDR3 nucleotide sequence: TGTGCCAGCAGCTTAGGACTAGAAATGGTC.

The chain has TRBV27 and TRBJ2-5; D not certain. Looked up from germline, CDR1 is MNHEY and CDR2 is SMNVEV (reference sequence). V was clipped by 5 bases and J by 0 bases, with 7 bases between them. The CDR3 spans 13 residues. In DNA form, the CDR3 reads TGTGCCAGCAGTCCACTAAACCAAGAGACCCAGTACTTC. It codes for CASSPLNQETQYF.

This clonotype was seen more than once but under ten times. The chain couples TRBV27 to TRBJ2-1; D perhaps matches TRBD1 (6 bases). CDR3 size: 15 residues. V lost 3 bases to trimming and J lost 0 bases, with 9 bases between them. Germline V lookup: CDR1 MNHEY, CDR2 SMNVEV (reference sequence). CDR3 amino acids: CASSFLDSSYNEQFF. CDR3 bases: TGTGCCAGCAGTTTCCTGGACAGCTCCTACAATGAGCAGTTCTTC.

The CDR3 bases are TGTGCCAGCAGTTTCCGGGTTTCCTACGAGCAGTACTTC. This gives the protein CASSFRVSYEQYF. V and J are TRBV27 and TRBJ2-7; no reliable D call. The CDR3 spans 13 residues. CDR1 MNHEY and CDR2 SMNVEV come from the germline V gene (reference sequence). V was pared by 3 bases and J by 1 base, with 7 bases between.

V and J are TRBV24-1 and TRBJ2-3; 8 bases fit TRBD2. Germline lookup yields CDR1 KGHDR and CDR2 SFDVKD. V trimming: 6 bases; J trimming: 5 bases; junction bases outside the gene matches: 3. The CDR3 is made up of 13 amino acids. The CDR3 DNA reads as TGTGCCACCAGTTATCGGGAGGGAGATACGCAGTATTTT. As protein: CATSYREGDTQYF.

Points on this clonotype: An end of the junction differs from the germline gene, which may be a read error. The CDR3 reads CASSLGGYGTQYF. In DNA form, the CDR3 reads TGTGCTAGCAGCTTAGGGGGTTACGGTACGCAGTATTTT. The chain has TRBV7-7 and TRBJ2-3, with D tentatively TRBD1 (6 bases). The CDR3 loop spans 13 amino acids. CDR1 SSHAT and CDR2 FNYEAQ come from the germline V gene (reference sequence).